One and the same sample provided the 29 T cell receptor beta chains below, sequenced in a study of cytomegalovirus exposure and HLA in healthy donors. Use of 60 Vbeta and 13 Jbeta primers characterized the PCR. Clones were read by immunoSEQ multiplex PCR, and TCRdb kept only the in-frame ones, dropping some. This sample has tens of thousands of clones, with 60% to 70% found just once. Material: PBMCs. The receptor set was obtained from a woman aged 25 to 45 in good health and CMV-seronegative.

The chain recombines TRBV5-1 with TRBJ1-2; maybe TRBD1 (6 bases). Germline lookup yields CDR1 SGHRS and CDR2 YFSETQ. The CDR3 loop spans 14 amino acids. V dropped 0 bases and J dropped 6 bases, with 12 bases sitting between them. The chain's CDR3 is CASSLELTGHGYTF. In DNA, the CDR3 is TGCGCCAGCAGCTTGGAACTTACAGGGCATGGCTACACCTTC.

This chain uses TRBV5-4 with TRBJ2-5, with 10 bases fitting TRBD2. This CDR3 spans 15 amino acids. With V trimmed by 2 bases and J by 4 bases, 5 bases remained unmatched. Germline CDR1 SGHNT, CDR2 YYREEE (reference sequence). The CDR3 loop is CASSFLAGGGETQYF. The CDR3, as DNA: TGTGCCAGCAGCTTTTTAGCGGGAGGAGGAGAGACCCAGTACTTC.

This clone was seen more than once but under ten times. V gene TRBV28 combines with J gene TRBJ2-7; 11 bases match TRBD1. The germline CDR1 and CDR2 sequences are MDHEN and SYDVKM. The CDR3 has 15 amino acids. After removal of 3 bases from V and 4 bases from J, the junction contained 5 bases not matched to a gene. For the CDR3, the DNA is TGTGCCAGCAGTTTCCCGGGACAGGGGGATTACGAGCAGTACTTC. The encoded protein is CASSFPGQGDYEQYF.

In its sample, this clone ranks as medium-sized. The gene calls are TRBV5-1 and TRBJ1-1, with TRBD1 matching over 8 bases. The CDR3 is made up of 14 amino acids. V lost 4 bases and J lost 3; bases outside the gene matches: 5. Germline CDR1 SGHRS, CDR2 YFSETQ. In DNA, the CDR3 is TGCGCCAGCAGCCCTGGACAGGGATACACTGAAGCTTTCTTT. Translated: CASSPGQGYTEAFF.

CDR3: CASSQDTVGSYFFYGYTF. CDR3 coding DNA: TGCGCCAGCAGCCAAGATACCGTGGGCAGCTACTTTTTTTATGGCTACACCTTC. The gene calls are TRBV4-3 and TRBJ1-2; D gene uncertain. Looked up from germline, CDR1 is LGHNA and CDR2 is YSLEER. Trimming took 0 bases from V and 5 from J, leaving 22 bases between them. This CDR3 spans 18 amino acids.

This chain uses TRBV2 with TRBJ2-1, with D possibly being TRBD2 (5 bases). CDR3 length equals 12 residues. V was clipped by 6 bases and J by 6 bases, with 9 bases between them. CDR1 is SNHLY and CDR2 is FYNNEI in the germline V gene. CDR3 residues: CASSSSFNEQFF. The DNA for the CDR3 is TGTGCCAGCAGCTCTAGCTTCAATGAGCAGTTCTTC.

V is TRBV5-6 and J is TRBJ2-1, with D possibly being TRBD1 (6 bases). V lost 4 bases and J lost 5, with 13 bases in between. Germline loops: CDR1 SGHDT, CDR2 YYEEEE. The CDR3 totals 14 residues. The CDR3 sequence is CASSPNGGDNEQFF. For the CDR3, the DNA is TGTGCCAGCAGCCCCAATGGGGGCGACAATGAGCAGTTCTTC. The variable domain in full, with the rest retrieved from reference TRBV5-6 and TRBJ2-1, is DAGVTQSPTHLIKTRGQQVTLRCSPKSGHDTVSWYQQALGQGPQFIFQYYEEEERQRGNFPDRFSGHQFPNYSSELNVNALLLGDSALYLCASSPNGGDNEQFFGPGTRLTVL.

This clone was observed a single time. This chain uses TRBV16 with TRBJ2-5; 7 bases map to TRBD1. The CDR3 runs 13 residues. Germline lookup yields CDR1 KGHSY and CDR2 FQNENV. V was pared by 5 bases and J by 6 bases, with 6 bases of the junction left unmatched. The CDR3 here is CASSRTGVQTQYF. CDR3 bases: TGTGCCAGCAGCAGAACAGGGGTACAGACCCAGTACTTC.

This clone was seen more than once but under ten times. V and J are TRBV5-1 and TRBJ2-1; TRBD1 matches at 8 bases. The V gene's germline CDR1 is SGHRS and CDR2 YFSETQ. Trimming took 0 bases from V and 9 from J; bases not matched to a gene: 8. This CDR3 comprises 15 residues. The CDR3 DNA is TGCGCCAGCAGCTTGGTTCAGGGGGCGCGAAGTGAGCAGTTCTTC. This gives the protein CASSLVQGARSEQFF.

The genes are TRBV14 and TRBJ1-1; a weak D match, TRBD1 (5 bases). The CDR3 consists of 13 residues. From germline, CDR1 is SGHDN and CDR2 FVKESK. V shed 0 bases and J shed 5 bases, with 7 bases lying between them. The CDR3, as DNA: TGTGCCAGCAGCCAAGACAGGGTGACTGAAGCTTTCTTT. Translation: CASSQDRVTEAFF.

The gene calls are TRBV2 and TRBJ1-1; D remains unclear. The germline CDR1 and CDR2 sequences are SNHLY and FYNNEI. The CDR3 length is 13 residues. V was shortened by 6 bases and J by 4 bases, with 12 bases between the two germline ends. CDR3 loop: CASRLEGATEAFF. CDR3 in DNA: TGTGCCAGCAGGCTGGAGGGTGCCACTGAAGCTTTCTTT.

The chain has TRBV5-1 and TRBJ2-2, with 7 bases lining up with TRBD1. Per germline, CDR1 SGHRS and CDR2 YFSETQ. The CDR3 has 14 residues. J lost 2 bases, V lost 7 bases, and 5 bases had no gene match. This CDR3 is CASSRDSNTGELFF. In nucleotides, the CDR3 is TGCGCCAGCTCCCGGGACAGCAACACCGGGGAGCTGTTTTTT.

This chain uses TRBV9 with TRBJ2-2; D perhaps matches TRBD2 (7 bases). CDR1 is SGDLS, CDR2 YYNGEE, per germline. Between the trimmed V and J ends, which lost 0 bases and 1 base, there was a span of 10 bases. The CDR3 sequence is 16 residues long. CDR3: CASSVGGGRNTGELFF. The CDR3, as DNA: TGTGCCAGCAGCGTAGGCGGGGGCCGGAACACCGGGGAGCTGTTTTTT.

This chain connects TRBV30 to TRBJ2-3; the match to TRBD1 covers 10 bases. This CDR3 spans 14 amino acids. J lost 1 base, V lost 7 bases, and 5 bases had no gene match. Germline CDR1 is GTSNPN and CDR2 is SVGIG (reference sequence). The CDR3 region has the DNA TGTGCCTTATCAGGGACAGGGGGCACAGATACGCAGTATTTT. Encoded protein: CALSGTGGTDTQYF.

The CDR3 loop is CASSQGQGFSNQPQHF. The CDR3 DNA sequence: TGTGCCAGCAGCCAGGGACAGGGTTTTAGCAATCAGCCCCAGCATTTT. This sequence joins TRBV4-2 and TRBJ1-5, with 9 bases identical to TRBD1. J lost 0 bases, V lost 3 bases, and 3 bases had no gene match. This CDR3 comprises 16 residues. CDR1 is LGHNA and CDR2 is YNFKEQ in the germline V gene.

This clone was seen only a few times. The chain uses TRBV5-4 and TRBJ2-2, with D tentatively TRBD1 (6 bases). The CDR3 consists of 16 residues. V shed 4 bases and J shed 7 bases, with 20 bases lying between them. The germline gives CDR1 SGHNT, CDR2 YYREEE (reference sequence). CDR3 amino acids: CASSLDTGFGGGELFF. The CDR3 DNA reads TGTGCCAGCAGCCTGGATACAGGGTTTGGAGGCGGGGAGCTGTTTTTT.

CDR3: CSVGGGMNTEAFF. For the CDR3, the DNA is TGCAGCGTTGGGGGGGGAATGAACACTGAAGCTTTCTTT. This rearrangement joins TRBV29-1 to TRBJ1-1; tentative D call: TRBD1 (5 bases). CDR3 length: 13 residues. V was clipped by 4 bases and J by 0 bases, with 9 bases between them. From germline, CDR1 is SQVTM and CDR2 ANQGSEA.

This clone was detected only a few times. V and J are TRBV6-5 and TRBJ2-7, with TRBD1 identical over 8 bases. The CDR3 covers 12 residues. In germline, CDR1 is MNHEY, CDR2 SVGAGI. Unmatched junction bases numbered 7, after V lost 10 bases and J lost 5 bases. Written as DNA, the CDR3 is TGTGCCACACAGGACAGGGCGCACGAGCAGTACTTC. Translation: CATQDRAHEQYF.

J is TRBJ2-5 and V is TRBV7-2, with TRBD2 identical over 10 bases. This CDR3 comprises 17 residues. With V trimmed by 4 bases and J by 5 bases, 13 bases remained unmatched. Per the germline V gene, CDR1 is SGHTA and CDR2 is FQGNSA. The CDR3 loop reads CASSWGGTSAPWETQYF. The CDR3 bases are TGTGCCAGCAGCTGGGGGGGGACTAGCGCTCCCTGGGAGACCCAGTACTTC.

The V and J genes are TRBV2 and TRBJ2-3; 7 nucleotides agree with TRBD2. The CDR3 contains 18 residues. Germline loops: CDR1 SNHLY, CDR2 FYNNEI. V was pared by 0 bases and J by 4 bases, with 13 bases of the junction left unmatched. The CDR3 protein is CASSEAGELALLPDTQYF. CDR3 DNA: TGTGCCAGCAGTGAAGCGGGAGAACTAGCGTTATTACCAGATACGCAGTATTTT.

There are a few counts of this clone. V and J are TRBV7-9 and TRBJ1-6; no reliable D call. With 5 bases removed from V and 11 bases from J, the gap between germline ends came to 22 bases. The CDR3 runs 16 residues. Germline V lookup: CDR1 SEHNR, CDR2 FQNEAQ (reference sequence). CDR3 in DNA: TGTGCCAGCAGCCTCAATCCCGGGGAGGGAAGGGCACCCCTCCACTTT. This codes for CASSLNPGEGRAPLHF.

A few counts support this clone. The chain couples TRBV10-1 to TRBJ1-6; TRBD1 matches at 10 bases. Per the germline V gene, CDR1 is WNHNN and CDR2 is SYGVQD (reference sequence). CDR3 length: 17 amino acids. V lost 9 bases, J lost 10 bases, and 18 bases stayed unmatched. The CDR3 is CARKRDRGAYSGSPLHF. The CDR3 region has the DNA TGCGCCAGGAAAAGGGACAGGGGAGCCTATAGCGGCTCACCCCTCCACTTT.

CDR3 sequence: CASSLYGGGARVSETQYF. Here the CDR3 DNA reads TGCGCCAGCAGCTTGTATGGCGGGGGGGCTCGAGTGTCAGAGACCCAGTACTTC. The chain has TRBV5-1 and TRBJ2-5, with TRBD2 identical over 9 bases. This CDR3 spans 18 amino acids. Per the germline V gene, CDR1 is SGHRS and CDR2 is YFSETQ. V lost 1 base and J lost 4; bases outside the gene matches: 14. Based on the CDR3 plus reference TRBV5-1 and TRBJ2-5, the full variable domain is KAGVTQTPRYLIKTRGQQVTLSCSPISGHRSVSWYQQTPGQGLQFLFEYFSETQRNKGNFPGRFSGRQFSNSRSEMNVSTLELGDSALYLCASSLYGGGARVSETQYFGPGTRLLVL.

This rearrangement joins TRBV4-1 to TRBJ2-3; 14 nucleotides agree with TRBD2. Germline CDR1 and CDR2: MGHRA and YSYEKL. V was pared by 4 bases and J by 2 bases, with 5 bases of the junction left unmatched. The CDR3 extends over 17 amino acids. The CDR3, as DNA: TGCGCCAGCAGCCCGGGACTAGCGGGGGCCCTCACAGATACGCAGTATTTT. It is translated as CASSPGLAGALTDTQYF.

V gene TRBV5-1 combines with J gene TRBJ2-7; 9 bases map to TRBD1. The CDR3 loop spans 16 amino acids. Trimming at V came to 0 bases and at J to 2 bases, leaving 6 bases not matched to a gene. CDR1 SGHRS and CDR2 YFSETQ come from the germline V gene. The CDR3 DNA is TGCGCCAGCAGCTTGGATCGGGACAGGGTTACCTACGAGCAGTACTTC. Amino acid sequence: CASSLDRDRVTYEQYF.

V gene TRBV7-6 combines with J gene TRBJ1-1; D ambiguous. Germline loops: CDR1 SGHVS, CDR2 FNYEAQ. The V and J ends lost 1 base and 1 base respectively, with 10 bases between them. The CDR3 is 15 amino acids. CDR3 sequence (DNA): TGTGCCAGCAGCTTAGGAGGTTTAGGGAACACTGAAGCTTTCTTT. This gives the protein CASSLGGLGNTEAFF.

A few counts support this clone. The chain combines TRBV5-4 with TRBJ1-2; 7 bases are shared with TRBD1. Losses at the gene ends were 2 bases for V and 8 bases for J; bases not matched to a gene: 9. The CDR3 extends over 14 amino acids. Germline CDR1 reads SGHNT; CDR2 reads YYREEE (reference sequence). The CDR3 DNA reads TGTGCCAGCAGCTTCCCGGGACAGCTGAGGGGCTACACCTTC. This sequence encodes CASSFPGQLRGYTF.

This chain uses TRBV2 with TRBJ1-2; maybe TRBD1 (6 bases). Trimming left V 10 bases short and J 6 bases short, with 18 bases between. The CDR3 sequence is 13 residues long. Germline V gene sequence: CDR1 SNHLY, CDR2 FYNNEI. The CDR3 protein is CANPIWGGHGYTF. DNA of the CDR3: TGTGCCAACCCGATTTGGGGGGGGCATGGCTACACCTTC.

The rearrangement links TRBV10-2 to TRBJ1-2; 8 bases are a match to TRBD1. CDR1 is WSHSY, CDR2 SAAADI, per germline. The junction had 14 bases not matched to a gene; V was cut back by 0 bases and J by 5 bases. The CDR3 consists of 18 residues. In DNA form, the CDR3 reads TGCGCCAGCAGTGAGTCTTTGCAGGGGGCCTTCTATTCTTATGGCTACACCTTC. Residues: CASSESLQGAFYSYGYTF.